This TCR beta chain was found in a study of tumor-infiltrating lymphocytes in primary liver carcinoma. From around 520 ng of total RNA, TCR beta-specific cDNA was reverse-transcribed using a constant-region primer. Three nested multiplex PCR rounds, a slightly modified ARM-PCR method, built the TCR beta libraries. The opening two PCR rounds, approximately 10 cycles each, paired TRBV1-TRBV30 forward primers with a C-beta reverse primer. One entry per CDR3 protein, called by TCRdb with MiXCR from the multiplex PCR reads. The sample lists more than 20,000 distinct CDR3 sequences, roughly 72% occurring once. In the case of this clonotype: A junction boundary mismatches the germline segment, possibly from a read error.

The CDR3 covers 15 residues. From germline, CDR1 is LGHNA and CDR2 YSLEER. Starting material for RNA and DNA co-extraction consisted of about 17-34 mg of unsorted bulk tissue. The TCR was taken from a middle-aged man with primary liver carcinoma and hepatitis B virus infection. The V call is TRBV4-3, the J call TRBJ1-6; D gene ambiguous. The source material was liver tumor tissue from sampling region 1. As to subset: tumor region T1, superior pole. The CDR3 protein is CASSQGSSYNSPLHF. CDR3 nucleotide sequence: TGTGCCAGCAGCCAAGGGAGCTCCTATAATTCACCCCTCCACTTT.